This TCR beta chain was recovered during a study of blood T cell repertoires in COVID-19. Study-wide context: The samples span acute and convalescent COVID-19 from the United States, Italy and Spain. Nucleic acid was either cDNA or gDNA, and it came from T cells, B-cell-depleted T cells, or PBMCs.

The length of the CDR3 is 14 residues. The germline V gene has CDR1 SEHNR and CDR2 FQNEAQ (reference sequence). The V segment lost 3 bases and the J segment 3 bases; nucleotides outside the gene matches: 3. In the study's own analysis: Nucleated cell number was recorded as an estimate derived from reference gene primer amplification. The data were produced by immunoSEQ multiplex PCR, yet TCRdb's version contains in-frame clones alone and is incomplete. V, J and clone size are those of that table, while D and trimming were read from the DNA. The data hold 130,000 or so clones, with 88% observed a single time.

The material sequenced was peripheral blood. The chain has TRBV7-9 and TRBJ1-1, with 8 bases that match TRBD1. This TCR was sampled from a man in his sixties or seventies with active COVID-19. The CDR3 sequence is CASSFRGQHTEAFF. The CDR3 DNA reads as TGTGCCAGCAGCTTCAGGGGGCAGCACACTGAAGCTTTCTTT.